The 19 T cell receptor beta chains below all came from one sample that was sequenced in a study of TIL therapy for anti-PD-1-resistant metastatic lung cancer. This sample's time point: pre-treatment sample, taken before nivolumab and TIL therapy. This was the immunoSEQ v3 assay. Some clones are missing from TCRdb's copy, which holds only in-frame ones; the method was immunoSEQ multiplex PCR. The table records roughly 20,000 clones, nearly 80% of them present only once. The sequences come from blood, collected at baseline. The receptor set was obtained from a person aged 30 to 80 with non-small cell lung cancer.

The V and J genes are TRBV30 and TRBJ1-2; no definite D call. This CDR3 is built from 11 residues. V shed 3 bases and J shed 4 bases, with 6 bases lying between them. Germline assignment: CDR1 GTSNPN and CDR2 SVGIG (reference sequence). CDR3 in DNA: TGTGCCTGGAGGGTAGCCTATGGCTACACCTTC. The encoded protein is CAWRVAYGYTF.

The V call is TRBV7-8, the J call TRBJ2-4, with a weak D call TRBD1 (6 bases). Germline-derived CDR1 and CDR2 are SGHVS and FQNEAQ. Trimming shortened V by 5 bases and J by 0 bases, and 14 bases separated the two germline ends. CDR3 length equals 16 residues. The CDR3, as DNA: TGTGCCAGCAGCGTGCACAGGGTGGGAGCCAAAAACATTCAGTACTTC. Amino acid sequence: CASSVHRVGAKNIQYF.

The chain is built from TRBV4-3 and TRBJ2-2; no clear D gene. V was trimmed by 1 base and J by 7 bases, leaving 4 bases between them. Germline lookup yields CDR1 LGHNA and CDR2 YSLEER. This CDR3 contains 12 residues. The CDR3 DNA reads TGCGCCAGCAGCCAAGCGGACGGGGAGCTGTTTTTT. Its translation is CASSQADGELFF.

Only one count was recorded for this clone. CDR3 nucleotide sequence: TGCAGTGCTAGAAGGAGAGAGACCCAGTACTTC. Translating gives CSARRRETQYF. This chain connects TRBV20-1 to TRBJ2-5; the D is unclear. Germline CDR1 reads DFQATT; CDR2 reads SNEGSKA (reference sequence). V lost 2 bases and J 4 bases, leaving 5 bases between the germline ends. The CDR3 has 11 residues.

DNA for the CDR3: TGCGCCAGCAGTTTGACAGGGAACACTGAAGCTTTCTTT. Amino acids: CASSLTGNTEAFF. The rearrangement uses TRBV10-2 and TRBJ1-1; maybe TRBD1 (6 bases). The CDR3 is 13 amino acids. The germline V gene has CDR1 WSHSY and CDR2 SAAADI. V gave up 5 bases and J gave up 1 base, with 8 bases separating them.

This clone occurred once. This chain links TRBV29-1 with TRBJ2-7; weak D call: TRBD1 (6 bases). This CDR3 comprises 11 residues. The germline gives CDR1 SQVTM, CDR2 ANQGSEA. V shed 4 bases and J shed 4 bases, with 8 bases lying between them. CDR3 DNA: TGCAGCGTTGCACAGGGTTACGAGCAGTACTTC. Its translation: CSVAQGYEQYF.

The J gene is TRBJ2-1, the V gene TRBV3-1 (or the pseudogene TRBV3-2); no firm D call. Trimming cost V 1 base and J 8 bases, with 12 bases left between them. The CDR3 is made up of 14 amino acids. Germline lookup yields CDR1 LGHDT and CDR2 YNNKEL (reference sequence). This CDR3 reads CASSQVGRGDEQFF. The DNA for the CDR3 is TGTGCCAGCAGCCAAGTAGGAAGAGGCGATGAGCAGTTCTTC.

This clone showed up just once. The chain recombines TRBV6-4 with TRBJ2-3; the D gene is possibly TRBD1 (6 bases). Trimming left V 6 bases short and J 4 bases short, with 14 bases between. This CDR3 has 14 residues. CDR1 is MRHNA and CDR2 is SNTAGT in the germline V gene. The CDR3 coding sequence is TGTGCCAGCAGAAAACAGGGTAGCGCAGATACGCAGTATTTT. It codes for CASRKQGSADTQYF.

The chain has TRBV9 and TRBJ2-1, with 11 bases that match TRBD2. This CDR3 region has 16 residues. With V trimmed by 3 bases and J by 2 bases, 4 bases remained unmatched. The germline V gene has CDR1 SGDLS and CDR2 YYNGEE. The CDR3 protein is CASSATSGGPYNEQFF. As DNA, the CDR3 is TGTGCCAGCAGCGCCACTAGCGGGGGCCCCTACAATGAGCAGTTCTTC.

The genes are TRBV7-2 and TRBJ2-7; D ambiguous. The V end lost 3 bases, the J end lost 3 bases, and 12 bases lay between the germline ends. Germline lookup yields CDR1 SGHTA and CDR2 FQGNSA. This CDR3 spans 14 amino acids. CDR3 coding DNA: TGTGCCAGCAGCTTTACGGGCAGAGACTACGAGCAGTACTTC. The encoded protein is CASSFTGRDYEQYF.

The chain is built from TRBV5-1 and TRBJ1-5, with D maybe TRBD1 (5 bases). CDR3 size: 15 residues. V dropped 0 bases and J dropped 0 bases, with 7 bases sitting between them. In germline, CDR1 is SGHRS, CDR2 YFSETQ. Here the CDR3 reads CASSLEGYSNQPQHF. The CDR3 bases are TGCGCCAGCAGCTTGGAGGGGTATAGCAATCAGCCCCAGCATTTT. The variable domain in full, with the rest retrieved from reference TRBV5-1 and TRBJ1-5, is KAGVTQTPRYLIKTRGQQVTLSCSPISGHRSVSWYQQTPGQGLQFLFEYFSETQRNKGNFPGRFSGRQFSNSRSEMNVSTLELGDSALYLCASSLEGYSNQPQHFGDGTRLSIL.

The chain couples TRBV6-6 to TRBJ2-7; possibly TRBD1 for D (6 bases). The CDR3 has 12 residues. The germline V gene has CDR1 MNHNY and CDR2 SVGAGI (reference sequence). Trimming took 7 bases from V and 5 from J, leaving 12 bases between them. The CDR3 region has the DNA TGTGCCAGCACTAAACAGGGTAACGAGCAGTACTTC. Translated, it gives CASTKQGNEQYF.

This chain connects TRBV9 to TRBJ1-2, with a tentative D call TRBD1 (5 bases). In germline, CDR1 is SGDLS, CDR2 YYNGEE. V was clipped by 2 bases and J by 4 bases, with 18 bases between them. The CDR3 has 16 residues. The CDR3 here is CASSVLEGMGGYGYTF. The DNA for the CDR3 is TGTGCCAGCAGCGTCCTAGAGGGGATGGGTGGCTATGGCTACACCTTC.

V gene TRBV7-2 combines with J gene TRBJ1-2; D is ambiguous. Germline assignment: CDR1 SGHTA and CDR2 FQGNSA. V dropped 1 base and J dropped 3 bases, with 21 bases sitting between them. This CDR3 is built from 18 residues. The CDR3 region is CASSLGYLSPTPYYGYTF. As DNA, the CDR3 is TGTGCCAGCAGCTTAGGTTACCTCAGCCCCACTCCCTACTATGGCTACACCTTC. Supplemented by reference TRBV7-2 and TRBJ1-2, the full variable domain reads GAGVSQSPSNKVTEKGKDVELRCDPISGHTALYWYRQSLGQGLEFLIYFQGNSAPDKSGLPSDRFSAERTGGSVSTLTIQRTQQEDSAVYLCASSLGYLSPTPYYGYTFGSGTRLTVV.

This clone was seen a few times. The chain uses TRBV6-6 and TRBJ1-3; 9 nucleotides match TRBD1. The germline V gene encodes CDR1 MNHNY and CDR2 SVGAGI (reference sequence). The J segment lost 3 bases and the V segment lost 2 bases, leaving 2 bases of the junction unmatched. The CDR3 is 15 amino acids. CDR3 bases: TGTGCCAGCAGTTACATGGGACAGGGTGGAAACACCATATATTTT. Amino acid sequence: CASSYMGQGGNTIYF.

The V and J genes are TRBV27 and TRBJ2-1; 12 bases fit TRBD2. From germline, CDR1 is MNHEY and CDR2 SMNVEV (reference sequence). V gave up 5 bases and J gave up 6 bases; unmatched junction bases: 8. This CDR3 comprises 16 residues. The CDR3 region has the DNA TGTGCCAGCAGTCCCCTGACTAGCGGGGGTTTCAATGAGCAGTTCTTC. Its protein product is CASSPLTSGGFNEQFF.

This chain uses TRBV10-1 with TRBJ2-7; TRBD2 matches at 7 bases. The junction had 2 bases not matched to a gene; V was cut back by 3 bases and J by 0 bases. In germline, CDR1 is WNHNN, CDR2 SYGVQD (reference sequence). This CDR3 has 14 amino acids. The CDR3 nucleotides are TGCGCCAGCAGTGAAGGGACTAACTCCTACGAGCAGTACTTC. Translation: CASSEGTNSYEQYF.

This chain links TRBV4-3 with TRBJ2-7, with 11 bases identical to TRBD1. The CDR3 spans 15 residues. J lost 5 bases, V lost 2 bases, and 5 bases had no gene match. Germline-derived CDR1 and CDR2 are LGHNA and YSLEER. DNA of the CDR3: TGCGCCAGCAGCCAACATGGGACAGGGGGTGACGAGCAGTACTTC. Protein product: CASSQHGTGGDEQYF.

The CDR3 DNA sequence: TGCGCCAGCAGCTTAGGGACAGGGGGCTGGGTTGAGCAGTTCTTC. Translation gives CASSLGTGGWVEQFF. The chain combines TRBV5-1 with TRBJ2-1, with 12 bases identical to TRBD1. Germline values: CDR1 SGHRS, CDR2 YFSETQ. This CDR3 has 15 amino acids. The V gene end was trimmed by 2 bases and the J gene end by 9 bases; junction bases not matched to a gene: 6.